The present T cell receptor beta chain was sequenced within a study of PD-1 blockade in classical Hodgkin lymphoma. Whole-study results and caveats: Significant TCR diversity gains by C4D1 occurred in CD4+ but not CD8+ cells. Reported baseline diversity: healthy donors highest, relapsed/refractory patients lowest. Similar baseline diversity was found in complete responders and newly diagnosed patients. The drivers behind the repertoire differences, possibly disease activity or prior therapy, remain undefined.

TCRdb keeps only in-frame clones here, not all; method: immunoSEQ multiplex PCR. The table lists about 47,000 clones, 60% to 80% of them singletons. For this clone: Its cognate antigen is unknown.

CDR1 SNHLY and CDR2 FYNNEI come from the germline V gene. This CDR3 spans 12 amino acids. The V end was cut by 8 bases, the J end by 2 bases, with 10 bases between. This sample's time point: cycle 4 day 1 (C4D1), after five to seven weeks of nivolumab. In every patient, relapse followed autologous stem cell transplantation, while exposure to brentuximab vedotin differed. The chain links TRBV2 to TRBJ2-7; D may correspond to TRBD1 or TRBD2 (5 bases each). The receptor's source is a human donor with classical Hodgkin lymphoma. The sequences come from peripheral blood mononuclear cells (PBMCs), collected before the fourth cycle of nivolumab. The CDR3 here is CASGGRAYEQYF. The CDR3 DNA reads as TGTGCCAGCGGAGGCAGGGCCTACGAGCAGTACTTC. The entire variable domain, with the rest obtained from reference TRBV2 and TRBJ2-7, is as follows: EPEVTQTPSHQVTQMGQEVILRCVPISNHLYFYWYRQILGQKVEFLVSFYNNEISEKSEIFDDQFSVERPDGSNFTLKIRSTKLEDSAMYFCASGGRAYEQYFGPGTRLTVT.